Each of the 20 T cell receptor beta chains below was sequenced from the same sample in a study of follicular helper T cells after annual influenza vaccination. Produced via immunoSEQ multiplex PCR; TCRdb's table is partial and in-frame only. Of 9,500 or so clones listed, around 83% are singletons. Indicated time point: 2015-2016 season, 7 days after influenza vaccination. The specimen comprised CXCR5+ CD38- circulating T follicular helper cells from blood, sampled 7 days after influenza vaccination. The subset was: circulating Tfh, non-naive CD4+CXCR5+PD-1+ (ICOS+CD38+ or ICOS-CD38-). The receptors were gathered from an adult who received the influenza vaccine.

The chain carries TRBV29-1 and TRBJ2-1; D remains unclear. From germline, CDR1 is SQVTM and CDR2 ANQGSEA. V lost 0 bases, J lost 0 bases, and 9 bases lay in between. The CDR3 length is 15 residues. The DNA of the CDR3 is TGCAGCGTTGAAGATCGTACTAACTCCTACAATGAGCAGTTCTTC. Translating gives CSVEDRTNSYNEQFF.

There are a few counts of this clone. The gene calls are TRBV7-9 and TRBJ1-6; D may be TRBD1 (6 bases). Germline V gives CDR1 SEHNR, CDR2 FQNEAQ (reference sequence). V shed 8 bases and J shed 9 bases, with 20 bases lying between them. The length of the CDR3 is 15 residues. CDR3 sequence reads: CASGPAGTSSSPLHF. The CDR3 bases are TGTGCCAGCGGACCGGCCGGGACAAGTTCTTCACCCCTCCACTTT.

V and J are TRBV7-2 and TRBJ2-3, with TRBD2 matching over 8 bases. From germline, CDR1 is SGHTA and CDR2 FQGNSA. The trim removed 1 base at V and 0 bases at J, leaving 6 bases unmatched. The CDR3 has 17 residues. The CDR3 region has the DNA TGTGCCAGCAGCTTAGAGGGTGGCGGGGGGAGCACAGATACGCAGTATTTT. As protein: CASSLEGGGGSTDTQYF.

This chain links TRBV7-7 with TRBJ2-5, with 8 bases aligning to TRBD1. The junction had 7 bases not matched to a gene; V was cut back by 5 bases and J by 2 bases. The CDR3 sequence is 15 residues long. CDR1 is SSHAT and CDR2 is FNYEAQ in the germline V gene (reference sequence). The DNA for the CDR3 is TGTGCCAGCAGCCTGGACAGGGCCGGGCAAGAGACCCAGTACTTC. Amino acid sequence: CASSLDRAGQETQYF.

CDR3 DNA: TGTGCCAGCAGCCCCGGGACAGGGCATAGCAATCAGCCCCAGCATTTT. This encodes CASSPGTGHSNQPQHF. The V and J genes are TRBV7-2 and TRBJ1-5; 9 bases line up with TRBD1. Germline-derived CDR1 and CDR2 are SGHTA and FQGNSA. The V segment lost 5 bases and the J segment 0 bases; nucleotides outside the gene matches: 5. The CDR3 covers 16 residues.

This clone showed up just once. The chain has TRBV28 and TRBJ2-3; 10 bases are a match to TRBD2. After removal of 3 bases from V and 5 bases from J, the junction contained 8 bases not matched to a gene. CDR1 is MDHEN and CDR2 is SYDVKM in the germline V gene. This CDR3 has 16 residues. CDR3 in DNA: TGTGCCAGCAGTTTTCTCAGCGGGGGGGCCGTAGATACGCAGTATTTT. This codes for CASSFLSGGAVDTQYF.

This clone was seen a few times. The chain joins TRBV27 to TRBJ1-5; TRBD1 is a possible D gene (5 bases). The germline V and J ends were trimmed by 5 bases and 6 bases, with 11 bases remaining between them. Germline-derived CDR1 and CDR2 are MNHEY and SMNVEV (reference sequence). The length of the CDR3 is 13 residues. The CDR3 reads CASSGRVGQPQHF. CDR3 bases: TGTGCCAGCAGTGGCAGGGTCGGTCAGCCCCAGCATTTT.

The chain uses TRBV7-7 and TRBJ2-7; possibly TRBD1 or TRBD2 for D (7 bases each). Trimming removed 5 bases from V and 6 bases from J, with 14 bases in between. The germline gives CDR1 SSHAT, CDR2 FNYEAQ (reference sequence). The CDR3 has 13 residues. In nucleotides, the CDR3 is TGTGCCAGCAGCCCCGACAGGGAGGGCGAGCAGTACTTC. Protein product: CASSPDREGEQYF.

The chain recombines TRBV7-3 with TRBJ2-1; 14 nucleotides line up with TRBD2. V trimming: 5 bases; J trimming: 8 bases; junction bases outside the gene matches: 8. Germline loops: CDR1 SGHTA, CDR2 FQGTGA. CDR3 length: 16 residues. The CDR3 loop is CASSLRLAGGLDEQFF. The CDR3 coding sequence is TGTGCCAGCAGCCTCCGACTAGCGGGGGGGCTAGATGAGCAGTTCTTC.

The chain joins TRBV14 to TRBJ2-5, with D possibly being TRBD2 (6 bases). V was clipped by 1 base and J by 2 bases, with 11 bases between them. Germline CDR1 and CDR2: SGHDN and FVKESK. The CDR3 runs to 15 residues. The CDR3, as DNA: TGTGCCAGCAGCCAAGTCCAGGGAGGACAAGAGACCCAGTACTTC. This gives the protein CASSQVQGGQETQYF.

This chain joins TRBV4-3 and TRBJ2-5; 11 bases match TRBD2. CDR3 length equals 15 residues. Looked up from germline, CDR1 is LGHNA and CDR2 is YSLEER. Trimming removed 5 bases from V and 5 bases from J; junction bases left unmatched: 7. The CDR3 DNA reads TGCGCCAGCAGCTCCTGGACTAGCGGGCGGGAGACCCAGTACTTC. It translates to CASSSWTSGRETQYF.

CDR3 in amino acids: CASSEGGMGYGYTF. In DNA form, the CDR3 reads TGTGCCAGCAGTGAAGGCGGCATGGGGTATGGCTACACCTTC. V usage is TRBV6-4 and J usage is TRBJ1-2; D remains ambiguous. Germline V CDR1 and CDR2: MRHNA, SNTAGT. The V end was cut by 3 bases, the J end by 5 bases, with 13 bases between. CDR3 length: 14 residues.

The rearrangement uses TRBV21-1 and TRBJ2-7; the listed D gene, TRBD2, was not tested against the DNA. TRBV21-1 is deemed a pseudogene. This CDR3 has 16 residues. This chain's CDR3 is CASSNLTSRTEYEQYF. For the CDR3, the DNA is TGTGCCAGCAGCAACTTAACTAGCCGAACTGAATACGAGCAGTACTTC.

The chain recombines TRBV18 with TRBJ2-1; TRBD2 aligns across 7 bases. Per the germline V gene, CDR1 is KGHSH and CDR2 is LQKENI. CDR3 length: 15 amino acids. The J segment lost 7 bases and the V segment lost 1 base, leaving 7 bases of the junction unmatched. The CDR3 nucleotides read TGTGCCAGCTCACCACGGGGCGGGGGTGAAAATGAGCAGTTCTTC. Its protein product is CASSPRGGGENEQFF.

This clone showed up just a few times. CDR3 region: CASSSDRGRSYEQYF. As DNA, the CDR3 is TGTGCCAGCAGTTCCGACAGGGGGCGCTCCTACGAGCAGTACTTC. The V and J genes are TRBV5-6 and TRBJ2-7, with 10 positions matching TRBD1. CDR3 length: 15 amino acids. Germline V CDR1 and CDR2: SGHDT, YYEEEE. Trimming removed 5 bases from V and 0 bases from J; junction bases left unmatched: 5.

V and J are TRBV6-6 and TRBJ1-2; no definite D call. CDR1 is MNHNY and CDR2 is SVGAGI in the germline V gene (reference sequence). V was cut by 3 bases and J by 4 bases, with 9 bases left in between. The CDR3 is made up of 13 amino acids. In DNA, the CDR3 is TGTGCCAGCAGTTATAAAGGTGGCTATGGCTACACCTTC. Protein product: CASSYKGGYGYTF.

V is TRBV2 and J is TRBJ1-6; no clear D gene. CDR1 and CDR2 (germline): SNHLY, FYNNEI. V was clipped by 5 bases and J by 8 bases, with 16 bases between them. This CDR3 spans 15 amino acids. The CDR3 nucleotides are TGTGCCAGCAGTCTAACCGCTAAGGAATATTCACCCCTCCACTTT. Protein product: CASSLTAKEYSPLHF.

This chain links TRBV18 with TRBJ2-2, with D possibly being TRBD2 (5 bases). The CDR3 has 19 amino acids. V shed 4 bases and J shed 3 bases, with 24 bases lying between them. Looked up from germline, CDR1 is KGHSH and CDR2 is LQKENI. The CDR3 nucleotides read TGTGCCAGCTCACGTACACCCCCGTCTGGCCGGGGAGACACCGGGGAGCTGTTTTTT. Translated: CASSRTPPSGRGDTGELFF.

This clone has a handful of counts. Here the CDR3 DNA reads TGTGCCAGCAGTTCAACGGGGCACGAGCAGTACTTC. This gives the protein CASSSTGHEQYF. This chain links TRBV28 with TRBJ2-7, with D perhaps matching TRBD1 or TRBD2 (5 bases each). CDR3 length: 12 residues. Germline V gives CDR1 MDHEN, CDR2 SYDVKM. The V end lost 4 bases, the J end lost 5 bases, and 9 bases lay between the germline ends.

CDR3 region: CASSGVGKETQYF. The CDR3 bases are TGTGCCAGCAGTGGCGTAGGGAAAGAGACCCAGTACTTC. The chain has TRBV2 and TRBJ2-5; the D is unclear. Trimming pared 4 bases from V and 3 bases from J, leaving 9 bases between. This CDR3 has 13 residues. CDR1 is SNHLY and CDR2 is FYNNEI in the germline V gene.